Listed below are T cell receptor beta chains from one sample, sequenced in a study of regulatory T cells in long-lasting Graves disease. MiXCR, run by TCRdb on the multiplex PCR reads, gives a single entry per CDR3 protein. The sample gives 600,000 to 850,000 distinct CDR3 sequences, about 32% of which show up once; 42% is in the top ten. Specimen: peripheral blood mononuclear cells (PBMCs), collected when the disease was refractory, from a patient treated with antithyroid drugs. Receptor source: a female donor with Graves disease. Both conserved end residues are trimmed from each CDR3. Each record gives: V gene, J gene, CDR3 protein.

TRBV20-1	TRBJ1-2	SARGDGAYGYT
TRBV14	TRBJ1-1	ASSQLRGVTEAF
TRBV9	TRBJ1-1	ASSVVVGRTEAF
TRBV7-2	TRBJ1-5	ASSLVLGLNQPQH
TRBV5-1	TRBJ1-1	ASSLVGRRGTEAF
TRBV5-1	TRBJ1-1	ASSYGTGLGNTEAF
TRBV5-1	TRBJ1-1	ASSWDRKANTEAF
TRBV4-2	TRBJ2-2	ASSQKAFPGTGELF
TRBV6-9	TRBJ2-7	ASSYSRLAGGYEQY
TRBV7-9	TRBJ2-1	ASSLALSYNEQF
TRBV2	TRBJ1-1	ASSDSWGTEAF
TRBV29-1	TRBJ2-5	SVVGYRGVLETQY
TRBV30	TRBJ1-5	AWSLGTGALRGNQPQH
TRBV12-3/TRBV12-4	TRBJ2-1	ASSPTHQLAGGSYNEQF
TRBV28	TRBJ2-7	ASTPLGGYEQY
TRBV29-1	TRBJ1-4	SVGDFFNEKLF
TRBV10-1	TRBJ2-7	ASSASIGEQY
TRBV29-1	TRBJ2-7	SAGQDSYEQY
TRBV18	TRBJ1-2	ASHPAQGGGYT
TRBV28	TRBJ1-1	ASSEVVGVGLNTEAF
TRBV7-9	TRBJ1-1	ASSFRGPMNTEAF
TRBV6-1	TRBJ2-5	ASSEARREGRGTQY
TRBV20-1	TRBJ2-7	SARGEGWGEQY
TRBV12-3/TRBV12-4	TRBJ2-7	ASSSGTSGRTGYEQY
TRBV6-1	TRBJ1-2	ASSDRGRGYT
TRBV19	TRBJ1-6	ASSGGSRPSSYNSPLH
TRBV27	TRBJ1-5	ASSPQGAYQPQH
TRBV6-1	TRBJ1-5	ASRIEGAQPQH
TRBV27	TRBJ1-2	ASSLSAGAGYT
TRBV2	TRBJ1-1	ASRVDGNTEAF
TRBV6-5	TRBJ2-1	ASSLLAGVVQDEQF